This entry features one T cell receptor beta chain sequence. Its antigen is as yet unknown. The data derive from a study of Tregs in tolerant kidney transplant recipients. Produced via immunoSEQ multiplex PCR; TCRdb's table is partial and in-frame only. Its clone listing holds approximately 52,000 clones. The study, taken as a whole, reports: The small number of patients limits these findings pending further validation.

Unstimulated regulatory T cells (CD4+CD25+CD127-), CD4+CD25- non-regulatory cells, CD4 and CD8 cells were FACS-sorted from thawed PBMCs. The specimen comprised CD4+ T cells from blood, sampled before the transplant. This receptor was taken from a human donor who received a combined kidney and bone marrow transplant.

The CDR3 region is CASSELRTGVEQYF. The CDR3 DNA, read in part, is TGTGCCAGCAGTGAACTAAGGACAGGGGTCGAG. The rearrangement links TRBV6-1 to TRBJ2-7; 9 nucleotides agree with TRBD1. The read terminates 3 residues before the CDR3 end, so the remaining end is supplied by the germline J gene. Germline V gene sequence: CDR1 MNHNS, CDR2 SASEGT. CDR3 size: 14 residues. With V trimmed by 2 bases and J by 6 bases, 5 bases remained unmatched.